This T cell receptor (beta chain) is drawn from a study of control samples from healthy donors and cancer patients (dated by TCRdb to 2019 to 2021). Concerning this clone itself: The antigen this receptor binds is unknown. The input lacks base qualities; no much larger clone sits a single base away.

Libraries were made using the immunoSEQ multiplex PCR assay. This immuneACCESS table, as held by TCRdb, lists in-frame sequences with V and J called but not all clones. Of the missing ones, under half trace to an unresolved V gene in checked studies; the others have no known cause. For this sample the table gives some 140,000 clones, of which approximately 86% were detected only once. The ten largest clonotypes hold 8% to 9.5% of the sample. CDR1 MNHEY and CDR2 SVGAGI were looked up in the germline V gene. The CDR3 measures 15 amino acids from cysteine to phenylalanine. The retained sequence is limited to the CDR3, 45 bases, with the frame set at the first base. Germline trimming amounts to 8 bases on V and 11 bases on J, with 18 as the count of junction bases outside the gene matches.

Sequenced material: blood. The rearrangement joined TRBV6-5 to TRBJ1-2; the central 9 bases match TRBD1. The receptor was isolated from a woman in her 30s in good health. The nucleotide sequence reads as follows: TGTGCCAGCCGACCCCCCGGGGACAGGGTGAGACGTTACACCTTC. This yields the protein CASRPPGDRVRRYTF.